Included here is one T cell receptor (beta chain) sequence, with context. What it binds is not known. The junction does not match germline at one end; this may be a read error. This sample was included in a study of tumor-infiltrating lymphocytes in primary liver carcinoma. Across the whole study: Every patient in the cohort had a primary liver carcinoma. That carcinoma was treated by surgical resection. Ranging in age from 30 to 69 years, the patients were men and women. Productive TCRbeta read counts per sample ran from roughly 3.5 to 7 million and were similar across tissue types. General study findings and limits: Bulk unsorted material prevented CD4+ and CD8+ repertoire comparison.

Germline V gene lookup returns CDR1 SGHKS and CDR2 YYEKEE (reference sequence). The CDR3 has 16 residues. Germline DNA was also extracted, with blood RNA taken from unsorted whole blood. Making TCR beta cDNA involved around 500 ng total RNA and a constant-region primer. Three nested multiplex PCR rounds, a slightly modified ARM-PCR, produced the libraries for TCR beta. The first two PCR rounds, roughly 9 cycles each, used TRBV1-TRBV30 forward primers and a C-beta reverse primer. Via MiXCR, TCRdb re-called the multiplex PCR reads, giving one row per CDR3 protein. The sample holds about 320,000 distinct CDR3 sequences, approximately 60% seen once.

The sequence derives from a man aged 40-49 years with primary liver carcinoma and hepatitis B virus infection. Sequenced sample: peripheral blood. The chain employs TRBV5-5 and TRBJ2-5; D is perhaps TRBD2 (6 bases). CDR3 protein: CAGSLGGSSYQETQYF. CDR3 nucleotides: TGTGCCGGCAGCTTGGGAGGTAGCAGTTACCAAGAGACCCAGTACTTC.